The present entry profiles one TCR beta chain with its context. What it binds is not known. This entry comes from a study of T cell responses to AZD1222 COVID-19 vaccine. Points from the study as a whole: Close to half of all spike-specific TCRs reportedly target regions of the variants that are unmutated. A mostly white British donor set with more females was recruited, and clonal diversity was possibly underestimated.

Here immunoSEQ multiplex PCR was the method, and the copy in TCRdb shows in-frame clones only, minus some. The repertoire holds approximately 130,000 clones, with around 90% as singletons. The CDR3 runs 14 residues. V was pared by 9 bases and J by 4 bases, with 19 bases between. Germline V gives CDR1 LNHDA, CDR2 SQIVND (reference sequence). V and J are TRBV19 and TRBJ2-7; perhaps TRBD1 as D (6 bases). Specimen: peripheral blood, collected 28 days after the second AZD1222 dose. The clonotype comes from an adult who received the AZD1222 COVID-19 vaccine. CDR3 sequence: CASRTGQGFYEQYF. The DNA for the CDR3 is TGTGCCAGCCGAACGGGACAAGGTTTTTACGAGCAGTACTTC.